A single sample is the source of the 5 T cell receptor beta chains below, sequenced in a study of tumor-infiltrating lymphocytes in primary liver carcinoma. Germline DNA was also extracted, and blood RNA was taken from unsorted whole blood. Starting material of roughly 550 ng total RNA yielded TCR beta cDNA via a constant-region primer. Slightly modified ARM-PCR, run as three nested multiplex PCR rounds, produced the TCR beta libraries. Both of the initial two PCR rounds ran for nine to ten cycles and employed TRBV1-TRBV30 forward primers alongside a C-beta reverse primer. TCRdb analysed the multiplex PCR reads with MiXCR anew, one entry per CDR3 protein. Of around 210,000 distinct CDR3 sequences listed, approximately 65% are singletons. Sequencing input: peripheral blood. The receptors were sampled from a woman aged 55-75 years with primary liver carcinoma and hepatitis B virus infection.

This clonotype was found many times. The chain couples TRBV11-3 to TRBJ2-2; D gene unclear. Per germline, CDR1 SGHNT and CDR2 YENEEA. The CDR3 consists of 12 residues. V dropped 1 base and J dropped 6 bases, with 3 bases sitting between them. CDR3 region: CASSLVAGELFF. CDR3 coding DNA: TGTGCCAGCAGCTTAGTGGCCGGGGAGCTGTTTTTT.

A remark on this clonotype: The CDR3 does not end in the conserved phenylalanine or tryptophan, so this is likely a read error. CDR3 sequence (DNA): TGTGCCAGCTGTTATTCGACGGAGACAGGCTCCTACGAGCAGTACTTA. The encoded protein is CASCYSTETGSYEQYL. The genes are TRBV6-5 and TRBJ2-7, with D possibly being TRBD1 (6 bases). Germline V gives CDR1 MNHEY, CDR2 SVGAGI. CDR3 length: 16 residues.

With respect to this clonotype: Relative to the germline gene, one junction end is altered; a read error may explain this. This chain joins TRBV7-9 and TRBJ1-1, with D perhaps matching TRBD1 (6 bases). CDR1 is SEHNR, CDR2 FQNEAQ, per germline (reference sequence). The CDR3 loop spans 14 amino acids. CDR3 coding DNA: TGTGCCAGCAGCTTAGAAGGGGGGCACACTGAAGCTGTCTTT. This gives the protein CASSLEGGHTEAVF. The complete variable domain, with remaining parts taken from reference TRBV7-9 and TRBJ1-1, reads DTGVSQNPRHKITKRGQNVTFRCDPISEHNRLYWYRQTLGQGPEFLTYFQNEAQLEKSRLLSDRFSAERPKGSFSTLEIQRTEQGDSAMYLCASSLEGGHTEAVFGQGTRLTVV.

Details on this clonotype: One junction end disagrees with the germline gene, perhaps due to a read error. CDR3 in amino acids: CTSSLGDRGHGEQFF. The CDR3 DNA reads as TGTACCAGCAGCTTAGGGGACAGGGGGCATGGCGAGCAGTTCTTC. J is TRBJ2-1 and V is TRBV11-2, with 12 positions matching TRBD1. CDR3 length equals 15 residues. Germline CDR1 SGHAT, CDR2 FQNNGV.

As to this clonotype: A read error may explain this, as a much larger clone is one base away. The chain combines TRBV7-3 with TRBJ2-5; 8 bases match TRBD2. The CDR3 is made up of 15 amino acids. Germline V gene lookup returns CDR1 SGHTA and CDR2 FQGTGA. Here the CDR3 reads CASSSAGGFQETHYF. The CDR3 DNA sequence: TGTGCCAGCAGCTCGGCGGGAGGATTCCAAGAGACCCACTACTTC.